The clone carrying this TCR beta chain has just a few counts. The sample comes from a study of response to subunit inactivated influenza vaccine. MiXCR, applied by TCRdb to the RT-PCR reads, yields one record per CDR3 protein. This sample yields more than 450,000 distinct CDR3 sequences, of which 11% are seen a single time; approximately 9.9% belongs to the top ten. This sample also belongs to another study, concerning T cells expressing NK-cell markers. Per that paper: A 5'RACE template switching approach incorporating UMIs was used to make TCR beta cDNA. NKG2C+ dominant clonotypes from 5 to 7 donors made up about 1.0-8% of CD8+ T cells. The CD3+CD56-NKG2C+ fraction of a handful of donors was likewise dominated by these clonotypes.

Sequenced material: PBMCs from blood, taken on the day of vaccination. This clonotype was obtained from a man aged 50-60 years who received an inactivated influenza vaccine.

In nucleotides, the CDR3 is TGTGCCAGCTCACAAAGTGGGGGACCTTACAATGAGCAGTTCTTC. Residues: CASSQSGGPYNEQFF. This chain connects TRBV18 to TRBJ2-1, with D possibly called TRBD1 or TRBD2 (5 bases each). CDR3 length: 15 residues. Per the germline V gene, CDR1 is KGHSH and CDR2 is LQKENI. V was clipped by 4 bases and J by 4 bases, with 14 bases between them. Full variable domain (missing parts from reference TRBV18 and TRBJ2-1): NAGVMQNPRHLVRRRGQEARLRCSPMKGHSHVYWYRQLPEEGLKFMVYLQKENIIDESGMPKERFSAEFPKEGPSILRIQQVVRGDSAAYFCASSQSGGPYNEQFFGPGTRLTVL.